This T cell receptor (beta chain) was identified during a study of circulating CD8 cells and anti-PD-1 response in melanoma (dated by TCRdb to the early 2020s). Study-wide context: Nivolumab was given to patients intravenously at 3 mg/kg every 2 weeks. Patients with complete or partial responses were counted as responders, while patients with stable or progressive disease (RECIST v1.1) were counted as non-responders. A total of around 11 melanoma patients were included in the TCR repertoire analysis, 4 of them responders and 7 non-responders. PD-1 on on-treatment samples was detected using a biotinylated anti-human IgG4 antibody. The melanoma cohort had around 13 patients, seven of whom got anti-PD-1 as first-line therapy, while the other six had previously had targeted therapy or immunotherapy. Study-wide findings and limitations: The authors pointed out that the cohort included both treatment-naive and previously treated patients, and that this mix could influence the results. Only baseline and M1 samples from a small cohort with few responders were used in the published TCR repertoire comparisons. The highest diversity was observed in the DNEG repertoire, similar and higher clonality was shown by the PD-1 and DPOS repertoires, and the lowest diversity was found in the TIGIT repertoires. Since no tumor material could be accessed, the researchers instead assessed tumor reactivity using peptide assays on expanded sorted subsets. Repertoires were mostly private between subsets, with fewer than 7.5% of TRB clonotypes shared at M1, and the greatest sharing occurred between DPOS and TIGIT. Because material was limited, most experiments were generally run without replicates.

The germline V gene encodes CDR1 KGHDR and CDR2 SFDVKD. The CDR3 measures 14 amino acids from cysteine to phenylalanine. Just CDR3 DNA is preserved here, 42 bases in frame from base 1. Trimming at the junction amounts to 3 bases on V and 0 bases on J, and the germline ends lie 2 bases apart. In its sample, this clonotype comes out as large (0.1 to 1%). Its recognized antigen is unknown. Base qualities are not at hand, and no much larger clone is one base apart. Using a BD FACSAria II cell sorter, four subsets defined by PD-1 and/or TIGIT were sorted out of live CD3+CD8+TCRalphabeta+ cells. To characterize how relevant each subset is to anti-PD-1 therapy response, circulating CD8 T cells were sorted into four subsets based on PD-1 and TIGIT expression. For every sorted CD8 T-cell subset, sequencing covered both the TCR alpha and the TCR beta chains. Peripheral blood was collected before the first anti-PD-1 injection, after two injections and after four injections. PBMCs were isolated immediately by Ficoll gradient centrifugation. Until use, PBMCs were cryopreserved in liquid nitrogen in RPMI containing approximately 20% FCS and around 9.6% DMSO. After thawing, PBMCs were stained with a viability dye and with antibodies against CD3, CD8alpha, TCRalphabeta, PD-1 and TIGIT. Total RNA was extracted with the RNeasy Kit, and every sample reached a RIN above 7.

Sequencing instrument: NextSeq 500. TCR libraries were prepared from approximately 15 ng of total RNA with the QIAseq Immune Repertoire RNA Library Kit, Human TCR Panel. TCR libraries were sequenced on an Illumina NextSeq with a Mid Output V2 kit, and asymmetric 261x41 paired-end reads were used. Each TCR library was diluted to 4 to 4.5 nM, after which the TCR libraries were pooled, denatured and loaded at about 0.97 pM. The paper's processing steps were these. TCR FASTQ files were processed in the QIAGEN GeneGlobe Data Analysis Center, with downstream analysis in R 3.5.2. Clonality was calculated as one minus Shannon entropy normalized by the log of the number of unique productive sequences. Fisher exact tests at 5% FDR, run separately within each subset, picked out TRA or TRB clonotypes whose abundance differed between baseline and M1. Differentially abundant clonotypes were categorized as emerging, expanding, contracting or non-expanding/contracting. Morisita's overlap index was used to measure how much repertoires overlapped between patients. Using fastp trimming at Q25 and MiXCR clonotype assembly, TCRdb reanalyzed the public sequencing data and kept in-frame beta chains. Records with the same CDR3 protein are collapsed into one entry carrying the most frequent genes and DNA. The V and J calls were determined by TCRdb, not by the authors. Within this sample are approximately 600 distinct CDR3 sequences, with 3.8% of them counted one time only. The ten largest clones take up approximately 16% of the sample.

The chain employs TRBV24-1 and TRBJ2-6, with no D gene named confidently. This receptor was identified in a human donor with melanoma. The material was CD8+ T cells from PBMCs, obtained at baseline or after one month of anti-PD-1 therapy (not recorded which). The CDR3 protein sequence reads: CATSDSSGANVLTF. The bases are TGTGCCACCAGTGATAGCTCTGGGGCCAACGTCCTGACTTTC.